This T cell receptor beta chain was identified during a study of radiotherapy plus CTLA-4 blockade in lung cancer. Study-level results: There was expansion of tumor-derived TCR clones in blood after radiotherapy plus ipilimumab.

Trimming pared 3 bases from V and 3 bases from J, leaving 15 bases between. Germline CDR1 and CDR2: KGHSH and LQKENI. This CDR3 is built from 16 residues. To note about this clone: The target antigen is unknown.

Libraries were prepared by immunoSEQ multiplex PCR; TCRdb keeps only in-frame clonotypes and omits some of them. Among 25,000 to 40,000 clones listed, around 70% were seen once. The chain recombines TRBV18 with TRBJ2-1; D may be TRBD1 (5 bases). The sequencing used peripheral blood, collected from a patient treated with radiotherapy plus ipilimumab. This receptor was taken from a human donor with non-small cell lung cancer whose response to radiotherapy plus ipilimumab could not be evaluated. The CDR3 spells CASSPRMAGLYNEQFF. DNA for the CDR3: TGTGCCAGCTCACCCCGTATGGCAGGGCTCTACAATGAGCAGTTCTTC.